The source of this T cell receptor (beta chain) is a study of post-analysis software for immune sequencing data. Prepared TCR beta cDNA libraries contained unique molecular identifiers. TCRdb re-called the PCR reads through MiXCR, storing one row per CDR3 protein. The table lists approximately 180,000 distinct CDR3 sequences, 30% of them singletons. V lost 4 bases and J 0 bases, leaving 7 bases between the germline ends. This CDR3 contains 15 residues. Germline CDR1 reads MDHEN; CDR2 reads SYDVKM. There are many counts of this clonotype. Its antigen is currently unknown. General observations from the study: A handful of TRBV segments were significantly more frequent in patients than in controls. TRBV5-6, TRBV5-1 and TRBV20-1 were among these segments.

The sequence came from a girl aged 10 to 17 with multiple sclerosis. This sequence joins TRBV28 and TRBJ2-6; D remains ambiguous. The sequencing sample was made of blood. CDR3 sequence: CASSWWSSGANVLTF. The CDR3 DNA sequence: TGTGCCAGCAGTTGGTGGAGCTCTGGGGCCAACGTCCTGACTTTC. The full variable domain, with the rest looked up from reference TRBV28 and TRBJ2-6, is DVKVTQSSRYLVKRTGEKVFLECVQDMDHENMFWYRQDPGLGLRLIYFSYDVKMKEKGDIPEGYSVSREKKERFSLILESASTNQTSMYLCASSWWSSGANVLTFGAGSRLTVL.